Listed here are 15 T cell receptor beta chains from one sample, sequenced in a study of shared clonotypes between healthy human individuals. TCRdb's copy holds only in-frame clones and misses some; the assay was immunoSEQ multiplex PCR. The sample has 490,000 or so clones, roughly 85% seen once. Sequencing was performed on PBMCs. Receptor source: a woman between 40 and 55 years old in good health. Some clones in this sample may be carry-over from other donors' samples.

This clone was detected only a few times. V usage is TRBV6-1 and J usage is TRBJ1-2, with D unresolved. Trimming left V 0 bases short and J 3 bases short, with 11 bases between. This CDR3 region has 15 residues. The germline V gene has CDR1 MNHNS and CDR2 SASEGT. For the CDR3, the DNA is TGTGCCAGCAGTGAAGCTGGCGGATTAGACTATGGCTACACCTTC. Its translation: CASSEAGGLDYGYTF.

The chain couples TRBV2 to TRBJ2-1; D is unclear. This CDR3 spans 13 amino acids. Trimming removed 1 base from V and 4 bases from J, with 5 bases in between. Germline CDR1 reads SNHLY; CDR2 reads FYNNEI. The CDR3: CASSEGLYNEQFF. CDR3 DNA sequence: TGTGCCAGCAGTGAAGGACTTTACAATGAGCAGTTCTTC. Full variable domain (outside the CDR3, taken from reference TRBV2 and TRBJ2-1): EPEVTQTPSHQVTQMGQEVILRCVPISNHLYFYWYRQILGQKVEFLVSFYNNEISEKSEIFDDQFSVERPDGSNFTLKIRSTKLEDSAMYFCASSEGLYNEQFFGPGTRLTVL.

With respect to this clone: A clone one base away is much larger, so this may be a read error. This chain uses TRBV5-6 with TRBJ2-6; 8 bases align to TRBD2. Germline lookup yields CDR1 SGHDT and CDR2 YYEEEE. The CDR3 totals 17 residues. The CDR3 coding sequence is TGTGTCAGCAGCTTGGGACTAGAGGCCTCTGGGGCCAACGTCCTGACTTTC. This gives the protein CVSSLGLEASGANVLTF.

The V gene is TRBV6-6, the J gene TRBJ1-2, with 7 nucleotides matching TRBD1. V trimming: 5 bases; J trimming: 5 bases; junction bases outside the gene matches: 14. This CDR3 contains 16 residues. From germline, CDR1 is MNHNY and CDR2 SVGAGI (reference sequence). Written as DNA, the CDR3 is TGTGCCAGCAGTACTACTAGACAGGGACTCGATTATGGCTACACCTTC. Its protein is CASSTTRQGLDYGYTF.

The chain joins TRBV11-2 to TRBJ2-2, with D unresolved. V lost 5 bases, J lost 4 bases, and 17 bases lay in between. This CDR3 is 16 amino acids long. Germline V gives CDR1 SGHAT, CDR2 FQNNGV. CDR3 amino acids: CASSPKITRGTGELFF. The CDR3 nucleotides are TGTGCCAGCAGCCCCAAGATTACACGAGGCACCGGGGAGCTGTTTTTT.

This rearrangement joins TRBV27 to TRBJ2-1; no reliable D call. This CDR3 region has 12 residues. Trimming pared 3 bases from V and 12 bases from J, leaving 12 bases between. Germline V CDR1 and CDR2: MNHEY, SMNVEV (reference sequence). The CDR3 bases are TGTGCCAGCAGTTTGGGTGGCTCGGGGCAGTTCTTC. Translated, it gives CASSLGGSGQFF.

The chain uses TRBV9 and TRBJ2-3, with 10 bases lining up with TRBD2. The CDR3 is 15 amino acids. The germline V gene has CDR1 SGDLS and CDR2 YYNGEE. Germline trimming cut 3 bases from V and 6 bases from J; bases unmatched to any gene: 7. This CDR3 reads CASSGVAGGLDTQYF. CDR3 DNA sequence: TGTGCCAGCAGCGGCGTAGCGGGAGGTCTGGATACGCAGTATTTT.

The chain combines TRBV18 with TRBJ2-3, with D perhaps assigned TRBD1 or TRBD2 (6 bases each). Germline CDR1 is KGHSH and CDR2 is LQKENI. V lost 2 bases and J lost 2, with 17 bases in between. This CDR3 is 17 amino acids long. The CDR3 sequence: CASSPTSGGRSTDTQYF. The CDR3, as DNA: TGTGCCAGCTCACCAACCAGTGGGGGGCGGTCCACAGATACGCAGTATTTT.

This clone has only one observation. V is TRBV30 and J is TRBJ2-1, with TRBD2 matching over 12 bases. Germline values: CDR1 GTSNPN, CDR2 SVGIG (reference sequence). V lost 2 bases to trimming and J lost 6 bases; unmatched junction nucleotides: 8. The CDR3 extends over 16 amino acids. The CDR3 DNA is TGTGCCTGGAGTAAACGGACTAGCGGGATTTTCAATGAGCAGTTCTTC. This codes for CAWSKRTSGIFNEQFF.

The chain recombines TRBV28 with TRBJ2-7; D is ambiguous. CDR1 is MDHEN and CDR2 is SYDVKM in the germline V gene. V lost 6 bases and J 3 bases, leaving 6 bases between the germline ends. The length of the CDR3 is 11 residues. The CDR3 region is CASRLSYEQYF. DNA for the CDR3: TGTGCCAGCAGGTTAAGCTACGAGCAGTACTTC.

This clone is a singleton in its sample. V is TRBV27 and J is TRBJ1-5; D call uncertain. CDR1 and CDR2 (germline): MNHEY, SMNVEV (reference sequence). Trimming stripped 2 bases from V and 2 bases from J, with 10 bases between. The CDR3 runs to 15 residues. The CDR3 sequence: CASSLHPNGNQPQHF. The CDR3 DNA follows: TGTGCCAGCAGTTTACACCCAAATGGCAATCAGCCCCAGCATTTT.

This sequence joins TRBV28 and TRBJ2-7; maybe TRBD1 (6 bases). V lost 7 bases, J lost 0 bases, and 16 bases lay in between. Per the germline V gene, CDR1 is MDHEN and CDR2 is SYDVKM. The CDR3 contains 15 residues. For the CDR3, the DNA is TGTGCCAGCACCCGCGCAGGGGTTTACTCCTACGAGCAGTACTTC. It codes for CASTRAGVYSYEQYF.

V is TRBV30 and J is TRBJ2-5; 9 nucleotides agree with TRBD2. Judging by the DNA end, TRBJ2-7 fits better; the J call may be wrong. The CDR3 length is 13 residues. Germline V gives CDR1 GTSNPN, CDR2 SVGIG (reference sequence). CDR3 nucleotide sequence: TGTGCAATTAGCGGGAGCTACAGGGACGAGCAGTACTTC. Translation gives CAISGSYRDEQYF.

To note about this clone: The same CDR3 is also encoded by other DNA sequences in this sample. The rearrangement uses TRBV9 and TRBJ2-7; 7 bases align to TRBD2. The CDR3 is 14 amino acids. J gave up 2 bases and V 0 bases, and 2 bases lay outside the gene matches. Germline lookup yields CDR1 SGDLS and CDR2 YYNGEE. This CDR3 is CASSVGAGAYEQYF. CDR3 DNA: TGTGCCAGCAGCGTAGGGGCGGGGGCCTACGAGCAGTACTTC.

The CDR3 nucleotides are TGCGCCAGCAGCCGGGACTCGGGCACCGGGGAGCTGTTTTTT. It is translated as CASSRDSGTGELFF. This rearrangement joins TRBV5-1 to TRBJ2-2; perhaps TRBD2 as D (6 bases). CDR1 is SGHRS, CDR2 YFSETQ, per germline. The CDR3 covers 14 residues. The germline V and J ends were trimmed by 4 bases and 4 bases, with 11 bases remaining between them.